This TCR beta chain was retrieved from a study of CD8+ T cells in alopecia areata. Pooled cutaneous lymph node cells were sorted using CD4, CD8alpha, NKG2D, NKG2ACE and other markers. Germline values: CDR1 NSHNY, CDR2 SYGAGN. The CDR3 spans 14 residues. V dropped 0 bases and J dropped 0 bases, with 6 bases sitting between them. Extraction of RNA preceded its reverse transcription into cDNA, which served as the sequencing template. The table came from immunoSEQ multiplex PCR; TCRdb's copy has only in-frame clones and leaves some out. The sample shows 250,000 or so clones, none of them appearing just once. To note about this clone: These gene names are mouse names. The CDR3 extends 4 residues past the end of the read, so its final part is completed from the germline J gene.

The origin of this receptor is a C3H/HeJ mouse with alopecia areata. Strain haplotype (MHC): H2-k. The sequencing input was CD4+ T cells sorted from a lymph node. The chain uses TRBV13-1 and TRBJ1-2; D is uncertain. The CDR3 sequence is CASSDADSNSDYTF. The DNA read from the CDR3 is TGTGCCAGCAGTGATGCGGACTCAAACTCC.